These 9 T cell receptor beta chains share one sample of origin, sequenced in a study of T cells in Graves' hyperthyroidism and ophthalmopathy. Amplified TCR beta CDR3 regions derived from RNA transcripts. A first-round RT-PCR of the TCR CDR3 used the HTBI primer set. TCRdb recomputed calls from the multiplex PCR reads with MiXCR, one row per CDR3 protein. This sample carries more than 500,000 distinct CDR3 sequences, around 15% of them seen once, and the ten largest clones take approximately 3.8%. The sample consisted of blood. These receptors originate from a woman aged 30 to 39 with Graves' hyperthyroidism.

This clonotype was picked up many times. This chain uses TRBV7-3 with TRBJ2-7; no clear D. The CDR3 spans 14 residues. V lost 3 bases and J 2 bases, leaving 11 bases between the germline ends. From germline, CDR1 is SGHTA and CDR2 FQGTGA. The CDR3 DNA reads as TGTGCCAGCAGCTTCCACAGAGGACCCTACGAGCAGTACTTC. Translated: CASSFHRGPYEQYF.

This clonotype was seen only a few times. In DNA form, the CDR3 reads TGTGCCAGCAGCTTCGGACAGGGGGCGGGAACTGGGGCCAACGTCCTGACTTTC. Translation: CASSFGQGAGTGANVLTF. The V and J genes are TRBV7-2 and TRBJ2-6; TRBD1 aligns across 11 bases. The CDR3 has 18 residues. The V gene's germline CDR1 is SGHTA and CDR2 FQGNSA. V trimming: 3 bases; J trimming: 2 bases; junction bases outside the gene matches: 6.

This clonotype was detected only a few times. The chain recombines TRBV6-5 with TRBJ2-2; tentatively, D is TRBD1 (6 bases). Deletions cut 2 bases from V and 7 bases from J, with 14 bases between. The length of the CDR3 is 15 residues. Germline V gene data show CDR1 as MNHEY and CDR2 as SVGAGI. CDR3 sequence reads: CASSYGLGGGGELFF. As DNA, the CDR3 is TGTGCCAGCAGTTACGGACTTGGGGGCGGCGGGGAGCTGTTTTTT.

The chain recombines TRBV3-1 with TRBJ1-1, with a weak D call TRBD1 (5 bases). Germline V lookup: CDR1 LGHDT, CDR2 YNNKEL (reference sequence). The length of the CDR3 is 13 residues. The V and J ends lost 10 bases and 10 bases respectively, with 22 bases between them. CDR3 sequence reads: CATNRRQGGIAFF. CDR3 sequence (DNA): TGTGCCACCAACCGGCGGCAGGGAGGGATAGCTTTCTTT.

The V and J genes are TRBV5-1 and TRBJ2-1, with D unresolved. Germline CDR1 SGHRS, CDR2 YFSETQ. V lost 6 bases, J lost 5 bases, and 6 bases lay in between. The CDR3 spans 11 residues. This CDR3 reads CASKSNNEQFF. CDR3 nucleotide sequence: TGCGCCAGCAAAAGCAACAATGAGCAGTTCTTC.

This clonotype was seen ten or more times. The chain carries TRBV6-1 and TRBJ1-1; D is ambiguous. Germline lookup yields CDR1 MNHNS and CDR2 SASEGT. The CDR3 is made up of 13 amino acids. V shed 0 bases and J shed 5 bases, with 7 bases lying between them. The CDR3 bases are TGTGCCAGCAGTGAAGCGTTGTCGACTGAAGCTTTCTTT. Its protein product is CASSEALSTEAFF.

In this sample, this clonotype turned up many times. CDR3 in amino acids: CASSQTNQPQHF. The DNA of the CDR3 is TGTGCCAGCAGCCAGACCAATCAGCCCCAGCATTTT. The chain uses TRBV6-2 or TRBV6-3 and TRBJ1-5, with D hard to call. Germline CDR1 reads MNHEY; CDR2 reads SVGEGT. The ends were cut back, 6 bases at V and 3 bases at J, with 6 bases in the middle. CDR3 length: 12 amino acids.

This clonotype was seen only a few times. The V and J genes are TRBV6-6 and TRBJ1-6; TRBD1 aligns across 9 bases. This CDR3 is 15 amino acids long. V dropped 0 bases and J dropped 10; count of bases not matched to a gene: 4. CDR1 MNHNY and CDR2 SVGAGI come from the germline V gene (reference sequence). The CDR3 DNA is TGTGCCAGCAGTTACTCGACAGGGGGGAACTCACCCCTCCACTTT. Translated: CASSYSTGGNSPLHF.

The sample holds a few counts of this clonotype. This rearrangement joins TRBV7-2 to TRBJ2-7; 8 bases align to TRBD1. The CDR3 runs to 17 residues. J lost 2 bases, V lost 3 bases, and 12 bases had no gene match. Germline-derived CDR1 and CDR2 are SGHTA and FQGNSA. CDR3 residues: CASSFGGAGTGTYEQYF. The DNA for the CDR3 is TGTGCCAGCAGCTTCGGAGGGGCCGGGACAGGAACCTACGAGCAGTACTTC.